Here is one T cell receptor (beta chain) with its context. This CDR3 has 13 residues. V was pared by 7 bases and J by 5 bases, with 5 bases of the junction left unmatched. CDR1 and CDR2 (germline): SEHNR, FQNEAQ (reference sequence). This record belongs to a study of blood T cell repertoires in COVID-19. Original processing methods: Estimation of nucleated cell counts relied on the amplification of reference gene primers. TCRdb's table, derived via immunoSEQ multiplex PCR, lists solely in-frame clones and lacks some. The V and J calls and the clone size are those of that table, but D and trimming were determined from the DNA. Found here are 27,000 or so clones, approximately 88% of them singletons; the top ten hold 7.7%.

Source material: peripheral blood. The chain combines TRBV7-9 with TRBJ1-1; 9 bases match TRBD1. This clonotype was sampled from a woman in her forties or fifties with active COVID-19. The CDR3 region is CASNDRGGTEAFF. CDR3 nucleotides: TGTGCCAGCAACGACAGGGGGGGAACTGAAGCTTTCTTT.